Below, 17 T cell receptor beta chains from the same sample are listed, as sequenced in a study of shared clonotypes between healthy human individuals. Assay: immunoSEQ multiplex PCR; the TCRdb copy retains only in-frame clones and omits some. The sample comprises around 1.6 million clones, 98% of which are singletons, and 0.4% to 0.45% rests with the top ten. The sequenced material came from naive CD4+ T cells sorted from blood. Subset reported: CD45RA+ positively selected. The receptors were gathered from a young man in good health.

The CDR3, as DNA: TGTGCCAGCAGTTTAGAACAATACGAGCAGTACTTC. Translation: CASSLEQYEQYF. V gene TRBV28 combines with J gene TRBJ2-7; D not resolved. V was cut by 2 bases and J by 4 bases, with 6 bases left in between. CDR3 length equals 12 residues. Germline CDR1 is MDHEN and CDR2 is SYDVKM.

The V call is TRBV9, the J call TRBJ2-2; 7 bases fit TRBD1. This CDR3 spans 14 amino acids. Trimming took 5 bases from V and 8 from J; bases not matched to a gene: 9. The germline gives CDR1 SGDLS, CDR2 YYNGEE. The CDR3 region has the DNA TGTGCCAGCAGGACAGGGACCGGGATGGGGGAGCTGTTTTTT. Protein product: CASRTGTGMGELFF.

The rearrangement links TRBV5-1 to TRBJ2-1; 10 bases line up with TRBD2. Germline V gene lookup returns CDR1 SGHRS and CDR2 YFSETQ. CDR3 length equals 16 residues. Trimming took 4 bases from V and 8 from J; bases not matched to a gene: 12. CDR3 sequence (DNA): TGCGCCAGCAGCCCAAATATACTAGCGGGATATGATGAGCAGTTCTTC. This encodes CASSPNILAGYDEQFF.

The V call is TRBV6-1, the J call TRBJ2-7, with 8 bases fitting TRBD2. This CDR3 is 16 amino acids long. The V gene end was trimmed by 1 base and the J gene end by 0 bases; junction bases not matched to a gene: 5. Germline V gives CDR1 MNHNS, CDR2 SASEGT. CDR3 nucleotide sequence: TGTGCCAGCAGTGAAGGAAGCGGGAGTCCCTCCTACGAGCAGTACTTC. This translates into CASSEGSGSPSYEQYF.

This chain links TRBV5-4 with TRBJ1-2, with unresolved D. Trimming stripped 3 bases from V and 3 bases from J, with 12 bases between. Germline CDR1 SGHNT, CDR2 YYREEE (reference sequence). The CDR3 runs to 14 residues. The CDR3 spells CASSSQKEDYGYTF. CDR3 nucleotides: TGTGCCAGCAGCTCCCAAAAAGAAGACTATGGCTACACCTTC.

The chain uses TRBV5-1 and TRBJ2-1; the match to TRBD2 covers 7 bases. The length of the CDR3 is 16 residues. The junction had 13 bases not matched to a gene; V was cut back by 4 bases and J by 6 bases. CDR1 SGHRS and CDR2 YFSETQ come from the germline V gene. CDR3 protein: CASSRPVAGVPNEQFF. The DNA of the CDR3 is TGCGCCAGCAGCCGCCCGGTAGCGGGCGTACCCAATGAGCAGTTCTTC.

This clone was seen once. Other DNA sequences in this sample translate to the same CDR3. The V gene is TRBV18, the J gene TRBJ1-5, with 8 bases identical to TRBD1. Germline CDR1 and CDR2: KGHSH and LQKENI. The CDR3 extends over 14 amino acids. The junction had 2 bases not matched to a gene; V was cut back by 4 bases and J by 3 bases. CDR3 nucleotide sequence: TGTGCCAGCTCACTGACAGGGGACAATCAGCCCCAGCATTTT. Its translation is CASSLTGDNQPQHF.

This chain uses TRBV6-1 with TRBJ2-1; D not resolved. Germline V lookup: CDR1 MNHNS, CDR2 SASEGT. Trimming took off 6 bases at V and 0 bases at J, with 9 bases between the two ends. CDR3 length: 14 amino acids. CDR3 amino acids: CASSGSPSYNEQFF. CDR3 sequence (DNA): TGTGCCAGCAGCGGGTCCCCCTCCTACAATGAGCAGTTCTTC.

V is TRBV6-1 and J is TRBJ2-1, with a weak D call TRBD2 (5 bases). The CDR3 is 14 residues long. The germline gives CDR1 MNHNS, CDR2 SASEGT. V lost 6 bases and J lost 0, with 9 bases in between. The CDR3 region is CASRGESSYNEQFF. CDR3 sequence (DNA): TGTGCCAGCAGGGGAGAGAGCTCCTACAATGAGCAGTTCTTC.

The chain recombines TRBV9 with TRBJ2-7; no clear D. From germline, CDR1 is SGDLS and CDR2 YYNGEE. The germline V and J ends were trimmed by 0 bases and 2 bases, with 9 bases remaining between them. The CDR3 sequence is 14 residues long. The CDR3 DNA sequence: TGTGCCAGCAGCGTAGCTGACTTAACCTACGAGCAGTACTTC. Its translation is CASSVADLTYEQYF.

The rearrangement links TRBV9 to TRBJ2-3; 7 bases align to TRBD2. Germline CDR1 and CDR2: SGDLS and YYNGEE. CDR3 length equals 15 residues. Losses at the gene ends were 3 bases for V and 2 bases for J; bases not matched to a gene: 6. Here the CDR3 reads CASSEERGLTDTQYF. The CDR3 DNA reads TGTGCCAGCAGCGAGGAGCGGGGACTCACAGATACGCAGTATTTT.

The rearrangement joins TRBV5-1 to TRBJ2-2; 15 nucleotides align to TRBD2. The V segment lost 6 bases and the J segment 3 bases; nucleotides outside the gene matches: 6. Germline CDR1 and CDR2: SGHRS and YFSETQ. This CDR3 is built from 17 residues. The CDR3 sequence is CASTGTSGRRDTGELFF. Written as DNA, the CDR3 is TGCGCCAGCACTGGGACTAGCGGGAGGAGGGACACCGGGGAGCTGTTTTTT.

The rearrangement joins TRBV7-9 to TRBJ2-3, with D uncertain. CDR3 length: 14 amino acids. Germline-derived CDR1 and CDR2 are SEHNR and FQNEAQ (reference sequence). The V end was cut by 6 bases, the J end by 1 base, with 11 bases between. Here the CDR3 DNA reads TGTGCCAGCAGGGAGAGGACGGGCACAGATACGCAGTATTTT. This gives the protein CASRERTGTDTQYF.

The J gene is TRBJ2-7, the V gene TRBV5-1; D is perhaps TRBD2 (5 bases). The CDR3 is 15 residues long. Germline V gene data show CDR1 as SGHRS and CDR2 as YFSETQ. With 3 bases removed from V and 0 bases from J, the gap between germline ends came to 13 bases. The CDR3 DNA reads as TGCGCCAGCAGCTCGCCGGCAGCGGTCTCCTACGAGCAGTACTTC. Amino acids: CASSSPAAVSYEQYF.

The chain links TRBV28 to TRBJ2-7, with D tentatively TRBD2 (6 bases). Germline V gene data show CDR1 as MDHEN and CDR2 as SYDVKM. V lost 4 bases, J lost 4 bases, and 14 bases lay in between. The CDR3 runs to 14 residues. CDR3 DNA: TGTGCCAGCAGTTCTGGGACTCTTGAATACGAGCAGTACTTC. Translated, it gives CASSSGTLEYEQYF.

This clone was recorded only once. This chain's CDR3 is CASSPMTRDRGHEQFF. CDR3 nucleotide sequence: TGTGCCAGCAGCCCCATGACCCGGGACAGGGGTCATGAGCAGTTCTTC. V usage is TRBV11-2 and J usage is TRBJ2-1; 10 nucleotides align to TRBD1. The CDR3 extends over 16 amino acids. J lost 8 bases, V lost 5 bases, and 12 bases had no gene match. Germline assignment: CDR1 SGHAT and CDR2 FQNNGV.

The chain recombines TRBV7-9 with TRBJ1-1; D might be TRBD1 (5 bases). Germline-derived CDR1 and CDR2 are SEHNR and FQNEAQ (reference sequence). Trimming cost V 4 bases and J 7 bases, with 13 bases left between them. This CDR3 is 13 amino acids long. The CDR3 loop is CASSSLTGLEAFF. The CDR3, as DNA: TGTGCCAGCAGCTCCCTGACGGGGCTTGAAGCTTTCTTT.